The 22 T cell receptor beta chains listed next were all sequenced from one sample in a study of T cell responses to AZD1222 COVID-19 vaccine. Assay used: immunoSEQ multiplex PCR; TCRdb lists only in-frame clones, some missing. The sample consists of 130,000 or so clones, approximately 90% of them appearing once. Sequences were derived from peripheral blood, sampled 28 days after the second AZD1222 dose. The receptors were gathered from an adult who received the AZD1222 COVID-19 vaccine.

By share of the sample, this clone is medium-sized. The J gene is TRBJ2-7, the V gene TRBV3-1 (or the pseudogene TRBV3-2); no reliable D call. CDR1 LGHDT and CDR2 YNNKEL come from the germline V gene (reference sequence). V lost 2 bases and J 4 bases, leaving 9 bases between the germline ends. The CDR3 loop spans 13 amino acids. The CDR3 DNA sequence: TGTGCCAGCAGCCAAAATAATAGATACGAGCAGTACTTC. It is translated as CASSQNNRYEQYF.

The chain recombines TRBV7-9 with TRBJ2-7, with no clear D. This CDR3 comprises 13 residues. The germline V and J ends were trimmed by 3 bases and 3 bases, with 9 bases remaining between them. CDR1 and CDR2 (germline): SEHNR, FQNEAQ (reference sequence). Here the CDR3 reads CASSFPGSYEQYF. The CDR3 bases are TGTGCCAGCAGCTTCCCCGGAAGCTACGAGCAGTACTTC. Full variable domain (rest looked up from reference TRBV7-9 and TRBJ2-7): DTGVSQNPRHKITKRGQNVTFRCDPISEHNRLYWYRQTLGQGPEFLTYFQNEAQLEKSRLLSDRFSAERPKGSFSTLEIQRTEQGDSAMYLCASSFPGSYEQYFGPGTRLTVT.

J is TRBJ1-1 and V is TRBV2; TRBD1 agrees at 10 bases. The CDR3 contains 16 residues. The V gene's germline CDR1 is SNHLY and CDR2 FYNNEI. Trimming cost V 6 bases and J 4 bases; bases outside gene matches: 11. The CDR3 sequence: CASSNPGTGVGTEAFF. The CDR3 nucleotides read TGTGCCAGCAGCAACCCCGGGACAGGGGTCGGCACTGAAGCTTTCTTT.

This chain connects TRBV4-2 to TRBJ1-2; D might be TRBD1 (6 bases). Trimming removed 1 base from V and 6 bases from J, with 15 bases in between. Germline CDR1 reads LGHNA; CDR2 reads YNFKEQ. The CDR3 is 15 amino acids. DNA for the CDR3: TGTGCCAGCAGCCAAGTTAGGAAACAGGGAAATGGCTACACCTTC. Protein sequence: CASSQVRKQGNGYTF.

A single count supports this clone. CDR3 coding DNA: TGTGCCAGCAGCAGGATCGAAAGCGACACCGGGGAGCTGTTTTTT. Amino acid sequence: CASSRIESDTGELFF. The V gene is TRBV7-6, the J gene TRBJ2-2; D is undetermined. The germline V gene encodes CDR1 SGHVS and CDR2 FNYEAQ. V lost 5 bases and J 3 bases, leaving 13 bases between the germline ends. This CDR3 spans 15 amino acids.

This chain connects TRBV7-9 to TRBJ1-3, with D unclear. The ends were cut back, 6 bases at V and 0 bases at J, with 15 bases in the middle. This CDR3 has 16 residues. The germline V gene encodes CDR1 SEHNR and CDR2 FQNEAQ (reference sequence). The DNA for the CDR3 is TGTGCCAGCAGTCCGCCAGGAACCTTCTCTGGAAACACCATATATTTT. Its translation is CASSPPGTFSGNTIYF.

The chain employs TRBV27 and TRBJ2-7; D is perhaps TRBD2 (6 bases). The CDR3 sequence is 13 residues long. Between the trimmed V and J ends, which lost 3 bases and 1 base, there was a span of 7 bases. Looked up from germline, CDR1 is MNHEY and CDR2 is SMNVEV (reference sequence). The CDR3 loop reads CASSFRGSYEQYF. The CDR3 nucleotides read TGTGCCAGCAGTTTCCGGGGGTCCTACGAGCAGTACTTC.

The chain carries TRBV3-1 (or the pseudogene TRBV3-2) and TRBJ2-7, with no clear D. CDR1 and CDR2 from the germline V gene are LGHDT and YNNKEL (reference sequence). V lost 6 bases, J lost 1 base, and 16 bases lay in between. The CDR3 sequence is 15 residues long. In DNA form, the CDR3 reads TGTGCCAGCAGTACCCCCCGGCTGATATCCTACGAGCAGTACTTC. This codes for CASSTPRLISYEQYF.

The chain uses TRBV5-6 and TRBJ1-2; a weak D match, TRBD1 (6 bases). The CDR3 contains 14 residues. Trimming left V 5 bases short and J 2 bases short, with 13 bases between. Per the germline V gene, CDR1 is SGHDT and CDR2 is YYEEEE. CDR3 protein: CASRRGGSNYGYTF. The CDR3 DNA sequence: TGTGCCAGCAGAAGAGGGGGATCCAACTATGGCTACACCTTC.

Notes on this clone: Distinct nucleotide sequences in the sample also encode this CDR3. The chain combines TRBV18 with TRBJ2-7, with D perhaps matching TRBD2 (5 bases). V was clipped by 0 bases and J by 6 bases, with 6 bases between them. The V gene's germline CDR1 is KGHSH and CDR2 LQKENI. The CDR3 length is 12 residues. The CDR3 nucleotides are TGTGCCAGCTCACCACCGAGCGGCGAGCAGTACTTC. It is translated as CASSPPSGEQYF.

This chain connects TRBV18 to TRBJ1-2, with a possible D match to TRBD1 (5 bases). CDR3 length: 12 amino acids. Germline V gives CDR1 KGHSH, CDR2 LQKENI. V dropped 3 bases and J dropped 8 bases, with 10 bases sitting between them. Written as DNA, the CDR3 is TGTGCCAGCTCACCGGGGACCGTGGGCTACACCTTC. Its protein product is CASSPGTVGYTF.

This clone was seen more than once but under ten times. The CDR3 DNA reads as TGTGCCAGCAGCGTGGACAGGGACTATGAGCAGTTCTTC. This encodes CASSVDRDYEQFF. The chain is built from TRBV6-4 and TRBJ2-1; 8 nucleotides agree with TRBD1. This CDR3 is 13 amino acids long. Per the germline V gene, CDR1 is MRHNA and CDR2 is SNTAGT. The junction had 6 bases not matched to a gene; V was cut back by 6 bases and J by 8 bases.

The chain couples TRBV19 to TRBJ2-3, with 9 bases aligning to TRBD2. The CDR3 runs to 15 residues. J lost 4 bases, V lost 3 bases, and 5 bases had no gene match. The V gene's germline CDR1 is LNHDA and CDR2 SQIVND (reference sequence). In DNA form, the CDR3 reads TGTGCCAGTAGTATTCAGCGGGAGGTGGCAGATACGCAGTATTTT. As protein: CASSIQREVADTQYF.

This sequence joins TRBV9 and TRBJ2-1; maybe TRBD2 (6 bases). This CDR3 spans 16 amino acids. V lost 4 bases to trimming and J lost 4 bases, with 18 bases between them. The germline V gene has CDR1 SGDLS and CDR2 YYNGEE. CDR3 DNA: TGTGCCAGCAGCCTCCACTTGGCTAGCGAGTACAATGAGCAGTTCTTC. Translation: CASSLHLASEYNEQFF.

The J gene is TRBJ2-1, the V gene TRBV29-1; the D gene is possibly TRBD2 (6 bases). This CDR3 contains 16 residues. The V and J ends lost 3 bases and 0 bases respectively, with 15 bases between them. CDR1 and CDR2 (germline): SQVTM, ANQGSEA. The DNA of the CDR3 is TGCAGCGTTGACCCAGGGACTTTCCCCTCCTACAATGAGCAGTTCTTC. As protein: CSVDPGTFPSYNEQFF.

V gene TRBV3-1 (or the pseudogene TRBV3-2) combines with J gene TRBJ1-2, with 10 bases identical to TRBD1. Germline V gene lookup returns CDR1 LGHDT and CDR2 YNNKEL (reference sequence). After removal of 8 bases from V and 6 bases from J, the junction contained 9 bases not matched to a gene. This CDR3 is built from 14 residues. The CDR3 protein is CASGSRQGADGYTF. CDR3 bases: TGTGCCAGCGGATCCAGACAGGGGGCAGATGGCTACACCTTC.

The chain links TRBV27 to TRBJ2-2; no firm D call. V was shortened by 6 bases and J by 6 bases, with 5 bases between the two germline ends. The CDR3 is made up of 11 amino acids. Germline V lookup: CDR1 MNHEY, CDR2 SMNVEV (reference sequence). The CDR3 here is CASRFAGELFF. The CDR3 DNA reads TGTGCCAGCAGGTTCGCCGGGGAGCTGTTTTTT.

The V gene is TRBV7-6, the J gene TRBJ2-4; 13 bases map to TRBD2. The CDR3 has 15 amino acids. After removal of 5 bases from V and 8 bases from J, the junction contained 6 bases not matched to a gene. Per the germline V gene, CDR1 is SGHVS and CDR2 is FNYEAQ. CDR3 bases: TGTGCCAGCAGCCCCGGGACTAGCGGGATGGACATTCAGTACTTC. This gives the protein CASSPGTSGMDIQYF. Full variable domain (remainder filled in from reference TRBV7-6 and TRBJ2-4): GAGVSQSPRYKVTKRGQDVALRCDPISGHVSLYWYRQALGQGPEFLTYFNYEAQQDKSGLPNDRFSAERPEGSISTLTIQRTEQRDSAMYRCASSPGTSGMDIQYFGAGTRLSVL.

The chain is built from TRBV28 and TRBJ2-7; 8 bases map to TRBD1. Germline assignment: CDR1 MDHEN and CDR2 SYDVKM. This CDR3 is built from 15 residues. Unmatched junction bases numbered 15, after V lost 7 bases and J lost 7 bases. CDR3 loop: CASTDGQGTLGEQYF. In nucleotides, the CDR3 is TGTGCCAGCACCGACGGACAGGGAACTCTAGGGGAGCAGTACTTC.

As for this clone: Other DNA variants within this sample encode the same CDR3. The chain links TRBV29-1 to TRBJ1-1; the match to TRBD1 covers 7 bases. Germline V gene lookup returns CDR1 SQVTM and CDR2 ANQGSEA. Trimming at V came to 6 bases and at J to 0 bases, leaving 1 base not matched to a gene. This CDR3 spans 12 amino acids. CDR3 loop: CSVGQMNTEAFF. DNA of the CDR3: TGCAGCGTGGGACAGATGAACACTGAAGCTTTCTTT.

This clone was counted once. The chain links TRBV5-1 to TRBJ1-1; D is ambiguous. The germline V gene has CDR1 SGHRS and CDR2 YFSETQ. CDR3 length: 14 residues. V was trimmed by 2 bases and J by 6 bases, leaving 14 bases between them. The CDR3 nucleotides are TGCGCCAGCAGCTTTGAACCGAGAACCTCTGAAGCTTTCTTT. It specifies CASSFEPRTSEAFF.

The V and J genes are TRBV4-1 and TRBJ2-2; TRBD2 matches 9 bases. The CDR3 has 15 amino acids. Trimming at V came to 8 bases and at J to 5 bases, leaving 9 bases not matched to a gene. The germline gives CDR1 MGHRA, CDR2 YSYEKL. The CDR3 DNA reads TGCGCCAGCGGTAGCGGGAGCGGGTGGACCGGGGAGCTGTTTTTT. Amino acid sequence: CASGSGSGWTGELFF.